This TCR beta chain was profiled in a study of cytomegalovirus exposure and HLA in healthy donors. Regarding the study as a whole: The study recorded over 150 TCR beta chains that were cytomegalovirus-associated.

In the case of this clone: The antigen remains unidentified.

The donors were members of the roughly 120-subject validation cohort (separate from the approximately 650-subject first cohort). Germline V gives CDR1 MNHNY, CDR2 SVGAGI (reference sequence). V lost 0 bases and J 4 bases, leaving 12 bases between the germline ends. The CDR3 covers 15 residues. Data came from immunoSEQ multiplex PCR; TCRdb stores just in-frame clones and leaves some out. The profile shows about 220,000 clones, 75% to 95% of them singletons. The gene calls are TRBV6-6 and TRBJ1-2, with no clear D. Sequences were obtained from PBMCs. The receptor was isolated from a woman aged 18-35 years in good health and CMV-seronegative. DNA of the CDR3: TGTGCCAGCAGTTACTCTTCGGGAGGGTTCTATGGCTACACCTTC. Protein product: CASSYSSGGFYGYTF.